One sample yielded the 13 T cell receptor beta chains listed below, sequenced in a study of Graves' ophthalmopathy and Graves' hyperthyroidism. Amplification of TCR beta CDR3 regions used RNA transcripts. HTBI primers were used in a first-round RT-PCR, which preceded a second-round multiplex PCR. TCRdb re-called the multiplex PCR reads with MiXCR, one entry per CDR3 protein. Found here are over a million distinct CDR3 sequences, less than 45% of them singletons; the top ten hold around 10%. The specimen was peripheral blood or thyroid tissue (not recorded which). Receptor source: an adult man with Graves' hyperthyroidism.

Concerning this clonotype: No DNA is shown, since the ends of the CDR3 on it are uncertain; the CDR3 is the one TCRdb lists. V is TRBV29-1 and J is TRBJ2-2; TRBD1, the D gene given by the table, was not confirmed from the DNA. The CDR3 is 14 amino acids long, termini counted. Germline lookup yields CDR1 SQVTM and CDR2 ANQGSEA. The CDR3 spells CSVATGSSTGELSW.

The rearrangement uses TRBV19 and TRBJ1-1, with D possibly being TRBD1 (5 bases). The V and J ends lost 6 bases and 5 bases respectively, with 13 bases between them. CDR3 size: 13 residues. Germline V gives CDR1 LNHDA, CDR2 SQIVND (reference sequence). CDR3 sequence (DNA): TGTGCCAGTAGAGGGGAAGGGGTAACTGAAGCTTTCTTT. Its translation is CASRGEGVTEAFF.

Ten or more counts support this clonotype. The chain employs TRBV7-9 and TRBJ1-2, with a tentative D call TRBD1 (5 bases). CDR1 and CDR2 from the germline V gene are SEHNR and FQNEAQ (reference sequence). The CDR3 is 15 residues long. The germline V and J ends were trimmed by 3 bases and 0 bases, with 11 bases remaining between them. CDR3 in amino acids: CASSFAGRTNYGYTF. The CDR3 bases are TGTGCCAGCAGCTTCGCAGGGAGAACTAACTATGGCTACACCTTC.

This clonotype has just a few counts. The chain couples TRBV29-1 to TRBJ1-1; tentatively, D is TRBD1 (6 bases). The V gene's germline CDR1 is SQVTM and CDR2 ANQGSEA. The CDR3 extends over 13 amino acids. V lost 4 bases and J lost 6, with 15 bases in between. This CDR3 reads CSVGFRGGAEAFF. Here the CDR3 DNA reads TGCAGCGTTGGATTTAGGGGGGGAGCTGAAGCTTTCTTT.

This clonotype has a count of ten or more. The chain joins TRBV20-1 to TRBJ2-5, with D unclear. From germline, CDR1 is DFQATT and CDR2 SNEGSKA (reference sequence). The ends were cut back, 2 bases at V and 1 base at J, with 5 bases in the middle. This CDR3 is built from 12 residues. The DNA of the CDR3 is TGCAGTGCTAGACAACTCCAAGAGACCCAGTACTTC. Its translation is CSARQLQETQYF.

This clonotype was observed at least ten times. For the CDR3, the DNA is TGCAGCGGTACCAAAGTCGCCCAAGAGACCCAGTACTTC. Translating gives CSGTKVAQETQYF. The V call is TRBV29-1, the J call TRBJ2-5; D remains ambiguous. CDR1 is SQVTM, CDR2 ANQGSEA, per germline. Trimming stripped 7 bases from V and 1 base from J, with 13 bases between. The CDR3 extends over 13 amino acids.

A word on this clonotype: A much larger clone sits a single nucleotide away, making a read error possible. CDR3 bases: TGTGCCAGTAGGGGGAGGGTAGGGGCTCATCAGCCCCAGCATTTT. It yields the protein CASRGRVGAHQPQHF. The gene calls are TRBV19 and TRBJ1-5; possibly TRBD1 for D (5 bases). Germline CDR1 is LNHDA and CDR2 is SQIVND (reference sequence). Trimming pared 6 bases from V and 5 bases from J, leaving 17 bases between. The CDR3 runs to 15 residues.

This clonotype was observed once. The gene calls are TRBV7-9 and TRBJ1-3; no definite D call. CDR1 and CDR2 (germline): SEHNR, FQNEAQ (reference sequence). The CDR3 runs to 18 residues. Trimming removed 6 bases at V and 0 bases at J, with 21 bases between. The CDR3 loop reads CASRIIPGQVISGNTIYF. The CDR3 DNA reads TGTGCCAGCAGGATAATCCCCGGGCAGGTGATCTCTGGAAACACCATATATTTT.

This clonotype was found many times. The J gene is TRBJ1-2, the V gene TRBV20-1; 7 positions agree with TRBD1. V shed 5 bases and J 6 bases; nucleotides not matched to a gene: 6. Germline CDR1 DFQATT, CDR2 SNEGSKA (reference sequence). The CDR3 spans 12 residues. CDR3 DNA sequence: TGCAGTGCTTCCGCGGACAGGCATGGCTACACCTTC. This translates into CSASADRHGYTF.

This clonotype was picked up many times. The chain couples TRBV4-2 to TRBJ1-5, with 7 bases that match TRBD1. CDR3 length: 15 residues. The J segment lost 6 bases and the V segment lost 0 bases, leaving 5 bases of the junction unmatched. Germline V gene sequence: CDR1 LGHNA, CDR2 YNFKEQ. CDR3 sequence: CASSQEGGLSQPQHF. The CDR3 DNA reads TGTGCCAGCAGCCAAGAAGGGGGCCTATCTCAGCCCCAGCATTTT.

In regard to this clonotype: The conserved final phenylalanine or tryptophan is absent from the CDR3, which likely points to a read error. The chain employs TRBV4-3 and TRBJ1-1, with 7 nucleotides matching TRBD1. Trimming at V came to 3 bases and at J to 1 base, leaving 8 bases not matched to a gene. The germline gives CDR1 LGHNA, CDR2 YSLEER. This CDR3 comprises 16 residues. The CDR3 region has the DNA TGCGCCAGCAGCCATGAGGTGGGACAGAAGAACACTGAAGCTTTCTCT. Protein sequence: CASSHEVGQKNTEAFS.

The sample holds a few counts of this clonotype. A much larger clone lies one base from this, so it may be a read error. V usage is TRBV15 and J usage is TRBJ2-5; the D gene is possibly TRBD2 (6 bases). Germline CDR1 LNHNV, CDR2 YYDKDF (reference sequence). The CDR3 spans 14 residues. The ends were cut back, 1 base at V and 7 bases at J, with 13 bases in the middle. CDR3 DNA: TGTGCCACCAGCAGAGGCGGGACGGAAGGGACCCAGTACTTC. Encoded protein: CATSRGGTEGTQYF.

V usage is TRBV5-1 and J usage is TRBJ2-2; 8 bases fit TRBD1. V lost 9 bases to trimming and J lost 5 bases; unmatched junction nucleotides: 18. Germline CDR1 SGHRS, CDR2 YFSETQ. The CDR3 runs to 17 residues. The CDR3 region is CATSPSLQGAGTGELFF. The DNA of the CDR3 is TGCGCCACAAGCCCCTCGCTTCAGGGGGCGGGGACCGGGGAGCTGTTTTTT.